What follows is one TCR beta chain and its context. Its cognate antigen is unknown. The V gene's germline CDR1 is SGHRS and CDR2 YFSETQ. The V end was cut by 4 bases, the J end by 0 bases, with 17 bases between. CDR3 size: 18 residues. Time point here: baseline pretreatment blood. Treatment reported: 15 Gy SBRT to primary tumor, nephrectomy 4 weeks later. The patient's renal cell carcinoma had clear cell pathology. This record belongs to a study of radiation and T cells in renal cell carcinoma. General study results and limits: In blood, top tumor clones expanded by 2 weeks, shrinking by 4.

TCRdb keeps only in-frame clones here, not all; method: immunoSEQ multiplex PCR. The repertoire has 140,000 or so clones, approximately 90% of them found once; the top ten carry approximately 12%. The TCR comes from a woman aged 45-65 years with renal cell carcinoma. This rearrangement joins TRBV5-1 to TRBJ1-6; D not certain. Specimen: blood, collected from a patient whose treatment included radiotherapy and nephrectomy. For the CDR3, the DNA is TGCGCCAGCAGCCCTAACGGTGGCTCTAGCTCCTATAATTCACCCCTCCACTTT. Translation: CASSPNGGSSSYNSPLHF.